Reported below is one T cell receptor beta chain. The antigen is undetermined. Only cases whose brain tissue showed the highest T cell transcript signatures were sequenced. Before surgery, patients took at least one anti-epileptic drug. This entry comes from a study of brain T cells in children with intractable seizures. Overall study findings and caveats: Clones missing pre-surgery may reflect undersampling of that blood sample. Viral specificity was inferred only from CDR3 similarity; HCMV serostatus was unknown.

Unmatched junction bases numbered 8, after V lost 6 bases and J lost 1 base. The CDR3 is made up of 16 amino acids. Germline V gives CDR1 SNHLY, CDR2 FYNNEI. Produced via immunoSEQ multiplex PCR; TCRdb's table is partial and in-frame only. The sample has under 150,000 clones, 85% to 95% seen once. This TCR was sampled from a boy younger than two with hemimegalencephaly and intractable seizures. The rearrangement joins TRBV2 to TRBJ2-5; TRBD2 aligns across 10 bases. Sequencing was performed on peripheral blood, taken at surgery. The CDR3 loop is CASRASGGALQETQYF. CDR3 nucleotide sequence: TGTGCCAGCAGGGCTAGCGGGGGAGCTCTCCAAGAGACCCAGTACTTC. The whole variable domain, remainder taken from reference TRBV2 and TRBJ2-5, is EPEVTQTPSHQVTQMGQEVILRCVPISNHLYFYWYRQILGQKVEFLVSFYNNEISEKSEIFDDQFSVERPDGSNFTLKIRSTKLEDSAMYFCASRASGGALQETQYFGPGTRLLVL.